Sequencing of this T cell receptor (beta chain) was carried out in a study of cytomegalovirus exposure and HLA in healthy donors. About the research overall: Genetic ancestry analysis placed over 65% of the approximately 390 donors that were genotyped in the Caucasian-associated cluster.

Primers included in the PCR were 60 Vbeta and 13 Jbeta primers. Profiled with immunoSEQ multiplex PCR; TCRdb holds only in-frame clones, not every one. Of some 100,000 clones listed, around 79% are singletons. This clone was seen more than once but under ten times. Losses at the gene ends were 1 base for V and 4 bases for J; bases not matched to a gene: 8. The CDR3 is 16 amino acids. CDR1 and CDR2 (germline): MNHNS, SASEGT. This clonotype originated in a male donor in good health and CMV-seropositive. The chain joins TRBV6-1 to TRBJ2-7, with TRBD1 identical over 9 bases. Sequencing was performed on PBMCs. The chain's CDR3 is CASSEGPGQGVYEQYF. CDR3 in DNA: TGTGCCAGCAGTGAAGGGCCGGGACAGGGAGTTTACGAGCAGTACTTC.